The rows below give T cell receptor beta chains drawn from one sample of a study of blood T cell repertoires in COVID-19. Only in-frame clones appear in the TCRdb table, and some are missing; sequencing was by immunoSEQ multiplex PCR. The sample lists about 360,000 clones, 75% to 90% occurring once. What was sequenced was peripheral blood. The receptors come from an older woman with COVID-19, enrolled during active disease. Each CDR3 is given with its conserved first and last residue. The D gene is left open where the match is weak. Some rows have no size entry. The others give once, few or many, or a class for an expanded clone.

clone_size: -; d_call: TRBD1; j_call: TRBJ2-4; v_call: TRBV6-5; cdr3_nt: TGTGCCAGCAGTTTCACGCCCCGGGACAGCACCCGGTACTTC; cdr3_aa: CASSFTPRDSTRYF
clone_size: -; d_call: TRBD1; j_call: TRBJ2-5; v_call: TRBV10-3; cdr3_nt: TGTGCCATCAGTAACAGGGGATTACAAGAGACCCAGTACTTC; cdr3_aa: CAISNRGLQETQYF
clone_size: -; d_call: -; j_call: TRBJ1-4; v_call: TRBV9; cdr3_nt: TGTGCCAGCAGCGTAGCGGGGGGAGATGAAAAACTGTTTTTT; cdr3_aa: CASSVAGGDEKLFF
clone_size: -; d_call: -; j_call: TRBJ1-1; v_call: TRBV6-2/TRBV6-3; cdr3_nt: TGTGCCAGCAGTTACGGGGGCAGGATGAACACTGAAGCTTTCTTT; cdr3_aa: CASSYGGRMNTEAFF
clone_size: -; d_call: TRBD1; j_call: TRBJ2-7; v_call: TRBV19; cdr3_nt: TGTGCCAGTAGTATCGGGACAGGACGATTGGGGTACGAGCAGTACTTC; cdr3_aa: CASSIGTGRLGYEQYF
clone_size: -; d_call: -; j_call: TRBJ2-1; v_call: TRBV24-1; cdr3_nt: TGTGCCACCAGTGACTCCGGGACATCCCCCTCGATTGAGCAGTTCTTC; cdr3_aa: CATSDSGTSPSIEQFF
clone_size: -; d_call: TRBD2; j_call: TRBJ2-7; v_call: TRBV9; cdr3_nt: TGTGCCAGCAGCGTAGAACCTGGGACTAGCGGAAGCTCCTACGAGCAGTACTTC; cdr3_aa: CASSVEPGTSGSSYEQYF
clone_size: -; d_call: -; j_call: TRBJ2-7; v_call: TRBV6-6; cdr3_nt: TGTGCCAGCAGTTACAGACAGGCCTACGAGCAGTACTTC; cdr3_aa: CASSYRQAYEQYF
clone_size: -; d_call: -; j_call: TRBJ2-7; v_call: TRBV2; cdr3_nt: TGTGCCAGCAGTGAAACTCGACAGGCCTACGAGCAGTACTTC; cdr3_aa: CASSETRQAYEQYF
clone_size: -; d_call: -; j_call: TRBJ2-3; v_call: TRBV30; cdr3_nt: TGTGCCTGGAGTAGCTCCCACACAGATACGCAGTATTTT; cdr3_aa: CAWSSSHTDTQYF
clone_size: -; d_call: -; j_call: TRBJ1-2; v_call: TRBV7-2; cdr3_nt: TGTGCCAGCAGGTCCGGGGGCTATGGCTACACCTTC; cdr3_aa: CASRSGGYGYTF
clone_size: once; d_call: TRBD2; j_call: TRBJ2-7; v_call: TRBV6-4; cdr3_nt: TGTGCCAGCAGCGAACTAGCGGGGGGAGCCTACGAGCAGTACTTC; cdr3_aa: CASSELAGGAYEQYF
clone_size: -; d_call: TRBD2; j_call: TRBJ2-5; v_call: TRBV4-1; cdr3_nt: TGCGCCAGCAGTACAATAGCGGGGGATCGCCAAGAGACCCAGTACTTC; cdr3_aa: CASSTIAGDRQETQYF
clone_size: -; d_call: -; j_call: TRBJ2-7; v_call: TRBV11-3; cdr3_nt: TGTGCCAGCGGGAGTTTAGGAAGGGCAGCCTCCTACGAGCAGTACTTC; cdr3_aa: CASGSLGRAASYEQYF
clone_size: -; d_call: -; j_call: TRBJ2-1; v_call: TRBV9; cdr3_nt: TGTGCCAGCAGCGTAGCCCTAGCACCGAGCTCCTACAATGAGCAGTTCTTC; cdr3_aa: CASSVALAPSSYNEQFF
clone_size: -; d_call: -; j_call: TRBJ1-1; v_call: TRBV11-2; cdr3_nt: TGTGCCAGCAGCTTAGACTGGACTTTTGGAGGGATGAACACTGAAGCTTTCTTT; cdr3_aa: CASSLDWTFGGMNTEAFF
clone_size: -; d_call: -; j_call: TRBJ1-1; v_call: TRBV5-6; cdr3_nt: TGTGCCAGCAGCTATCAATCGGGCAGGGGGAACACTGAAGCTTTCTTT; cdr3_aa: CASSYQSGRGNTEAFF